This T cell receptor (beta chain) was recovered during a study of cytomegalovirus exposure and HLA in healthy donors. Study-level findings and limits: The authors later linked a missense DCLRE1C variant to TCR beta V- and J-gene trimming. Exclusion as indistinguishable affected some V segments, including TRBV6-2 and TRBV6-3.

In the case of this clone: The antigen is undetermined.

J gave up 6 bases and V 5 bases, and 3 bases lay outside the gene matches. Germline V gene data show CDR1 as SEHNR and CDR2 as FQNEAQ (reference sequence). The CDR3 is 13 residues long. Amplification used 60 Vbeta primers and 13 Jbeta primers. Measured with immunoSEQ multiplex PCR; TCRdb has only the in-frame clones, and not every one. The sample lists around 150,000 clones, around 80% seen once, with roughly 2% in the top ten. The V call is TRBV7-9, the J call TRBJ1-2; 10 nucleotides agree with TRBD1. The sample was PBMCs. The clonotype originates from a man aged 25-45 years in good health and CMV-seronegative. CDR3 in DNA: TGTGCCAGCAGCGGAGGGACAGGGGATGGCTACACCTTC. This encodes CASSGGTGDGYTF.